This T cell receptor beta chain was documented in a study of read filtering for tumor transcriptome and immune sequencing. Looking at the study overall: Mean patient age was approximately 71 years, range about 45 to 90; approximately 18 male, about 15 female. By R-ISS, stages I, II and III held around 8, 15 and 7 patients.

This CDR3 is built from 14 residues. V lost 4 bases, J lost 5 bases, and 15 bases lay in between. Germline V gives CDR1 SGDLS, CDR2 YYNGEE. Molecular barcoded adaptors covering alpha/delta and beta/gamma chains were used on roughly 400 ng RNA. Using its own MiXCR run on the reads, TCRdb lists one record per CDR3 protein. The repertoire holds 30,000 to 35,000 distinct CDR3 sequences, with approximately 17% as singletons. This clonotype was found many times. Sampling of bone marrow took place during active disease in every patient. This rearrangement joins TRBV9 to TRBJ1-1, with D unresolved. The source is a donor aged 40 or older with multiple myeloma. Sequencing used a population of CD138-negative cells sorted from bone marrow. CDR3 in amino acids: CASSYDGVSTEAFF. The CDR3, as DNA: TGTGCCAGCAGCTATGATGGGGTTAGTACTGAAGCTTTCTTT.